The sequence of this T cell receptor (beta chain) was determined in a study of shared clonotypes between healthy human individuals. The genomic DNA of each subset was split evenly across several immunoSEQ plates. Using immunoSEQ multiplex PCR, the repertoire was profiled, and TCRdb retains in-frame clones only, with some absent. The sample holds about 2 million clones, roughly 95% seen once. Study-level points and caveats: Lower generation probabilities were found for non-shared clonotypes than for those shared by all four donors. An expected dependence of interdonor clonotype sharing on sequencing depth was noted.

This clone was counted a single time. Antigen unknown. Germline V gene data show CDR1 as MNHNS and CDR2 as SASEGT. V lost 4 bases, J lost 1 base, and 11 bases lay in between. The CDR3 covers 15 residues. Terminally differentiated effector memory CD45RA+ cells were excluded from the naive CD8 cells, which were CD45RO-negative and positively selected for CCR7. The origin of this receptor is a young man in good health. Input material: naive CD8+ T cells sorted from blood. This sequence joins TRBV6-1 and TRBJ2-1; TRBD1 or TRBD2 may be the D gene (5 bases each). The CDR3 nucleotides are TGTGCCAGCAGTGGCGGGCCAGGGTCCTACAATGAGCAGTTCTTC. It codes for CASSGGPGSYNEQFF.